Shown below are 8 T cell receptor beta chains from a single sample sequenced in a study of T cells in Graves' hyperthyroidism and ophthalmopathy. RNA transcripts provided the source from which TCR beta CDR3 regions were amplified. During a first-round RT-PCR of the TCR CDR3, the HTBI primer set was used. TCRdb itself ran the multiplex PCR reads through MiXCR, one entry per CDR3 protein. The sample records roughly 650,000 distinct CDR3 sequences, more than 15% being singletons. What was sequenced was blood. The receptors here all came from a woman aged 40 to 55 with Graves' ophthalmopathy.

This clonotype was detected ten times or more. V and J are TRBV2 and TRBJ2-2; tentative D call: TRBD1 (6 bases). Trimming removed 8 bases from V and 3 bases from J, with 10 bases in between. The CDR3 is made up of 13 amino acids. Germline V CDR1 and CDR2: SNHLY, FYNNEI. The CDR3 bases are TGTGCCAGCCGGGACACAGACACCGGGGAGCTGTTTTTT. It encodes CASRDTDTGELFF.

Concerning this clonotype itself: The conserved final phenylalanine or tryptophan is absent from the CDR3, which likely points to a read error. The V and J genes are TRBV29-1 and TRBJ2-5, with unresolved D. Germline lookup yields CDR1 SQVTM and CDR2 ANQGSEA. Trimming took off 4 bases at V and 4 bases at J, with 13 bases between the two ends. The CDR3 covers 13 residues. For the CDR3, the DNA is TGCAGCGTTGGGGGTTTGGGTGGAGAGACCCAGTACTAC. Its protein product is CSVGGLGGETQYY.

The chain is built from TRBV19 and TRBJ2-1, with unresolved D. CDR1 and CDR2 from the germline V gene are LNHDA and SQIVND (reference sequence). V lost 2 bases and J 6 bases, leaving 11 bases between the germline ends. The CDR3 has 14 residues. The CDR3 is CASSILGSVNEQFF. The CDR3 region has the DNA TGTGCCAGTAGTATATTGGGGTCCGTCAATGAGCAGTTCTTC.

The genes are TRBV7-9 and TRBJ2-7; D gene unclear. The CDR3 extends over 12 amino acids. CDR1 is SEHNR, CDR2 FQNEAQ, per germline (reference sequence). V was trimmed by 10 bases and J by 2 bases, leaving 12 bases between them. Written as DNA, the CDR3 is TGTGCCACCGGAATTGGGGCCTACGAGCAGTACTTC. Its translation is CATGIGAYEQYF.

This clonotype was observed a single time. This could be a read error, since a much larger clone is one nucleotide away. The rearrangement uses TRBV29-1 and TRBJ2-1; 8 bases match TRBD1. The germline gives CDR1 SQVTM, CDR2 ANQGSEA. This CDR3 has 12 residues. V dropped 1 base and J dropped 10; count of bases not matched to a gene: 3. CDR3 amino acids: CSVEVNRGEQFF. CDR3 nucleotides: TGCAGCGTTGAAGTTAACAGGGGGGAGCAGTTCTTC.

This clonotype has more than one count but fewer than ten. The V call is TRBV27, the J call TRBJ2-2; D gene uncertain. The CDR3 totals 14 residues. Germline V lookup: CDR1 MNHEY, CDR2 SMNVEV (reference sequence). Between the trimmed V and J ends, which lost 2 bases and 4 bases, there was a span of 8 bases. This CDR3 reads CASSLERITGELFF. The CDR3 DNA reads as TGTGCCAGCAGTTTAGAGCGTATCACCGGGGAGCTGTTTTTT.

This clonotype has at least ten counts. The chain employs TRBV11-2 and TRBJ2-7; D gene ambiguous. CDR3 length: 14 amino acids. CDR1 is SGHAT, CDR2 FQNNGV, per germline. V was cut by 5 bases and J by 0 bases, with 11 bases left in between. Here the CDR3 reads CASSLGFSSYEQYF. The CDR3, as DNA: TGTGCCAGCAGCCTTGGATTTAGCTCCTACGAGCAGTACTTC. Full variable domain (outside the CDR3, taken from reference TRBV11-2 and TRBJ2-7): EAGVAQSPRYKIIEKRQSVAFWCNPISGHATLYWYQQILGQGPKLLIQFQNNGVVDDSQLPKDRFSAERLKGVDSTLKIQPAKLEDSAVYLCASSLGFSSYEQYFGPGTRLTVT.

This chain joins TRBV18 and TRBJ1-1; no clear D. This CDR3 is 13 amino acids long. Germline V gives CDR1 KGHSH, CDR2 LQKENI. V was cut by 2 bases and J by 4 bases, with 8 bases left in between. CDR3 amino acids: CASSPTEVTEAFF. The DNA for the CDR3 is TGTGCCAGCTCACCAACTGAAGTCACTGAAGCTTTCTTT.